Shown below are 8 T cell receptor beta chains from a single sample sequenced in a study of shared T cell receptors in the human thymus (dated by TCRdb to the early 2020s). The protocol used for the library was the immunoSEQ multiplex PCR assay. TCRdb provides this immuneACCESS table in a form limited to in-frame rearrangements. Some clones are lacking; in checked studies, under half of them reflect an unresolved V gene, and why the rest are absent is not known. This sample gives 700,000 or so clones in total; 70% to 90% of them show up just once. The top ten constitute about 0.011% of the sample. This sample was shared with a second study, whose subject was human thymus T cells.

Sequencing input: thymocytes. These receptors were obtained from a girl less than two years old with a congenital heart defect. Donor details come from another sample of the same person, matched by shared clones.

This clone came up a few times. The J gene is TRBJ1-6, the V gene TRBV5-1, with D uncertain. The CDR3 sequence is 16 residues long. CDR1 is SGHRS and CDR2 is YFSETQ in the germline V gene. V shed 6 bases and J shed 6 bases, with 19 bases lying between them. In DNA, the CDR3 is TGCGCCAGCACCGCAAGGGAGGCAGCGAGTAATTCACCCCTCCACTTT. It codes for CASTAREAASNSPLHF.

The genes are TRBV2 and TRBJ1-4, with 9 bases fitting TRBD1. CDR3 length: 15 residues. Germline V lookup: CDR1 SNHLY, CDR2 FYNNEI. The V and J ends lost 4 bases and 6 bases, in that order; junction bases with no gene match: 6. Here the CDR3 DNA reads TGTGCCAGCAGTGGACAGGGGGATCAGTATGAAAAACTGTTTTTT. Translating gives CASSGQGDQYEKLFF.

The sample holds one count of this clone. V is TRBV7-9 and J is TRBJ2-5, with D unclear. The DNA end lines up better with TRBJ2-7; the J call may be wrong. The CDR3 covers 13 residues. Per germline, CDR1 SEHNR and CDR2 FQNEAQ (reference sequence). CDR3 residues: CASSLGANYEQYF. The CDR3 nucleotides are TGTGCCAGCAGCTTAGGTGCAAACTACGAGCAGTACTTC.

The chain uses TRBV7-8 and TRBJ1-2; no definite D call. V lost 2 bases to trimming and J lost 13 bases, with 11 bases between them. CDR1 is SGHVS, CDR2 FQNEAQ, per germline. CDR3 length: 11 residues. CDR3 sequence reads: CASSLKIGFTF. The CDR3 nucleotides read TGTGCCAGCAGCTTAAAGATCGGGTTCACCTTC. The complete variable domain, with remaining parts taken from reference TRBV7-8 and TRBJ1-2, reads GAGVSQSPRYKVAKRGQDVALRCDPISGHVSLFWYQQALGQGPEFLTYFQNEAQLDKSGLPSDRFFAERPEGSVSTLKIQRTQQEDSAVYLCASSLKIGFTFGSGTRLTVV.

The rearrangement joins TRBV5-4 to TRBJ1-2, with TRBD1 identical over 9 bases. The V gene end was trimmed by 1 base and the J gene end by 6 bases; junction bases not matched to a gene: 13. This CDR3 contains 17 residues. Looked up from germline, CDR1 is SGHNT and CDR2 is YYREEE (reference sequence). The CDR3 here is CASSLYAGRTGAHGYTF. CDR3 nucleotides: TGTGCCAGCAGCTTGTACGCGGGTAGGACAGGGGCGCATGGCTACACCTTC.

This chain joins TRBV15 and TRBJ1-1; D may be TRBD1 (6 bases). The CDR3 extends over 14 amino acids. The germline gives CDR1 LNHNV, CDR2 YYDKDF (reference sequence). V was pared by 3 bases and J by 8 bases, with 16 bases between. CDR3 DNA: TGTGCCACCAGCAGCAGATCCGGGACAACCGAAGCTTTCTTT. This translates into CATSSRSGTTEAFF.

The chain is built from TRBV13 and TRBJ1-2; D might be TRBD1 (5 bases). Germline assignment: CDR1 PRHDT and CDR2 FYEKMQ (reference sequence). Between the trimmed V and J ends, which lost 5 bases and 3 bases, there was a span of 19 bases. The CDR3 extends over 16 amino acids. The CDR3 sequence: CASSPGTPTSYYGYTF. The CDR3 DNA reads TGTGCCAGCAGCCCCGGGACTCCCACCTCTTACTATGGCTACACCTTC.

V and J are TRBV6-5 and TRBJ2-7; 8 bases are a match to TRBD1. J gave up 5 bases and V 7 bases, and 4 bases lay outside the gene matches. This CDR3 is 12 amino acids long. Germline lookup yields CDR1 MNHEY and CDR2 SVGAGI. The CDR3 loop reads CASKDRVDEQYF. The CDR3 DNA reads TGTGCCAGCAAGGACAGGGTGGACGAGCAGTACTTC.